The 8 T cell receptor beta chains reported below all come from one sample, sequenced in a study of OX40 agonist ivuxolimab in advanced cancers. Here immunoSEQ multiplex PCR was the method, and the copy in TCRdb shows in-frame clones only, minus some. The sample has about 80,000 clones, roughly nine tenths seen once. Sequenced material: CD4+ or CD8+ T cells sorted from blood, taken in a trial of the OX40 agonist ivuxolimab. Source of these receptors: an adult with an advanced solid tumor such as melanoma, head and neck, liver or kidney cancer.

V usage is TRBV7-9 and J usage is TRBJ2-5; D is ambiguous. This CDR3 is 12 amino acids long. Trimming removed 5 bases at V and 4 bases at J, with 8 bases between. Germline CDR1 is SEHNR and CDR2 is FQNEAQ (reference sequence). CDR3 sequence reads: CASSVPRETQYF. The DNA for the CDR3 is TGTGCCAGCAGCGTCCCCAGAGAGACCCAGTACTTC.

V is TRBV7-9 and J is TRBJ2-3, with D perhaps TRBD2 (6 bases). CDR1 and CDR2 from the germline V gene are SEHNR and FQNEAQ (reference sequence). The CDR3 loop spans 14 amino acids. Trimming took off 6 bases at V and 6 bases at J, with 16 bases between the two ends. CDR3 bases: TGTGCCAGCAGGGGGATAGCGGAGATGGATACGCAGTATTTT. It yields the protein CASRGIAEMDTQYF.

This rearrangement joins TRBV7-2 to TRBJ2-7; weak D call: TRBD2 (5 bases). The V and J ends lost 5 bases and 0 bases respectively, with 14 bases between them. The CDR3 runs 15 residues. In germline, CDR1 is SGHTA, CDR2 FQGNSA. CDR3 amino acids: CASSDRGRYSYEQYF. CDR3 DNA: TGTGCCAGCAGCGATAGAGGGAGATACTCCTACGAGCAGTACTTC.

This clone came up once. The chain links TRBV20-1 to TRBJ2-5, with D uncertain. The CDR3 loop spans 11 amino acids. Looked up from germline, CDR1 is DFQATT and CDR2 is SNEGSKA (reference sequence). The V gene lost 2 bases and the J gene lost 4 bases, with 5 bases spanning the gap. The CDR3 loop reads CSARLVETQYF. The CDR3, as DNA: TGCAGTGCTAGACTTGTAGAGACCCAGTACTTC.

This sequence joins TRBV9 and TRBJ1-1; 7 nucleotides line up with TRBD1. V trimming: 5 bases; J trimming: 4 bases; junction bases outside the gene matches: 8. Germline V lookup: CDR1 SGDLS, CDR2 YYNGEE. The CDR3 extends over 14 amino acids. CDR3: CASSRLQGGTEAFF. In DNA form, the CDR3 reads TGTGCCAGCAGTCGACTGCAGGGGGGCACTGAAGCTTTCTTT.

CDR3 coding DNA: TGCAGCGTTGAAAAGAACACTGAAGCTTTCTTT. Translated, it gives CSVEKNTEAFF. The chain uses TRBV29-1 and TRBJ1-1; no clear D. V shed 2 bases and J shed 1 base, with 2 bases lying between them. CDR3 size: 11 residues. CDR1 is SQVTM and CDR2 is ANQGSEA in the germline V gene.

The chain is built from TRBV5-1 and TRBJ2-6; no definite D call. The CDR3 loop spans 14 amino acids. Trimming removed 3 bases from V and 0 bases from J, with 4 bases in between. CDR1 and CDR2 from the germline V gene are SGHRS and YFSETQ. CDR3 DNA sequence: TGCGCCAGCAGCTCGGACTCTGGGGCCAACGTCCTGACTTTC. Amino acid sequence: CASSSDSGANVLTF.

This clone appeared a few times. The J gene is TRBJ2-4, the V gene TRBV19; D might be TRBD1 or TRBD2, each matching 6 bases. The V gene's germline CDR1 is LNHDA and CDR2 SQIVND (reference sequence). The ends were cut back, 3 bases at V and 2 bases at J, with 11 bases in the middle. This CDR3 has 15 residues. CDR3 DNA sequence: TGTGCCAGTAGTATCGGAGGGGGAACCAAAAACATTCAGTACTTC. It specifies CASSIGGGTKNIQYF.